This TCR beta chain was sequenced during a study of blood T cells in healthy people across ages. Trimming pared 0 bases from V and 11 bases from J, leaving 14 bases between. The CDR3 loop spans 13 amino acids. Germline V gene lookup returns CDR1 SGDLS and CDR2 YYNGEE. Combining a sample-barcoded 5' primer with a J-beta primer mix, a second PCR ran for 7 to 11 cycles. TCRdb passed the 5' RACE reads through MiXCR, listing each CDR3 protein once. The sample lists around 670,000 distinct CDR3 sequences, around 31% occurring once. This rearrangement joins TRBV9 to TRBJ2-5; unclear D gene. This TCR derives from a woman of 80 years or more in good health. Sequencing input: blood. The CDR3 nucleotides are TGTGCCAGCAGCGTAGTAGGGTGGGATGAGCAGTACTTC. This sequence encodes CASSVVGWDEQYF.